This section outlines one TCR beta chain sequence together with its context. No count is recorded, but by frequency this clonotype is medium-sized (0.01 to 0.1%). This clone's antigen is unknown. This specimen belongs to a study of GPR56 and killer-like receptors on CD4 memory cells (dated by TCRdb to between 2019 and 2020). Regarding the complete study: The study proposed that the stepwise gain of KLRB1, KLRG1, GPR56 and finally KLRF1 marks human CD4+ memory T-cell differentiation and cytokine production potential. Healthy blood donors in the study were described as age-matched to the liver disease patients, whose median age was 68 years. Findings and caveats that apply to the study as a whole: Rather than full repertoires, only the 100 most expanded clones per population were included in the diversity and similarity analyses. The clones that dominated late populations 4 and 5 were also present in early populations 1 and 2, and the authors interpreted this finding as evidence for linear differentiation. Low clonal frequency was observed in the marker-negative population, and a progressive increase in clonal frequency, with a corresponding decrease in TCRbeta diversity, was observed along the proposed pathway. TCR repertoire overlap was especially strong between late populations 4 and 5, and population 3 also partly overlapped.

Five KLR/GPR56-defined CD4+ populations were enriched by fluorescence-activated cell sorting before TCRbeta sequencing. TCRbeta repertoires of five CD4+ T-cell subsets defined by KLRB1, KLRG1, GPR56 and KLRF1 expression were sequenced to test a linear memory differentiation pathway. TCR-sequenced cells came from peripheral blood of healthy control individuals, reported as five donors in the TCRbeta analysis figure. Heparinized peripheral blood was collected, and every sample was processed within one hour of being retrieved. Blood was diluted 1:2 in PBS, and peripheral blood mononuclear cells were then isolated from the diluted blood at room temperature by Biocoll density gradient centrifugation. Before flow sorting, CD4+ T cells were magnetically enriched from freshly isolated PBMCs using anti-CD4 MicroBeads. A BD FACSAria II was used to sort CD4+ T cells enriched from PBMCs of healthy donors according to marker expression. For surface staining, the researchers used Miltenyi Biotec antibodies: anti-KLRB1 clone 191B8, anti-KLRF1 clone 4A4.D10 and anti-KLRG1 clone REA261.

The germline V gene (reference sequence) supplies CDR1 SEHNR and CDR2 FQNEAQ. The CDR3 numbers 15 residues from cysteine through phenylalanine. DNA for this receptor is not on file. The data were produced on an Illumina HiSeq 2500. Sequencing libraries were built by amplifying the recombined TCRbeta locus with a previously published PCR protocol. Per the source publication's procedure: Any read whose average quality score fell below 30 was discarded, and IMSEQ was used to process the reads that remained. Each clonotype was defined by the combination of Vbeta gene, Jbeta gene and CDR3 amino acid sequence. The Morisita-Horn index, computed on the top 100 expanded clones, was used to quantify repertoire overlap between populations. Renyi diversity profiles calculated on the top 100 expanded clones were used to assess clonal diversity. After TCRdb reprocessed the reads, each CDR3 protein sequence was kept as one row, without DNA. The V and J calls, along with clone size, are taken from TCRdb and not from the paper's own processing. This sample's table lists about 2,500 distinct CDR3 sequences. In total, the top ten clones hold under 5% of the sample.

Material for sequencing was memory CD4+ T cells from blood. The clonotype originates from a human donor in good health. The chain is encoded by TRBV7-9 joined to TRBJ2-1; TCRdb indicates TRBD1, and absent DNA this call remains unverified. The CDR3 protein sequence reads: CASSVPGQIYNEQFF.